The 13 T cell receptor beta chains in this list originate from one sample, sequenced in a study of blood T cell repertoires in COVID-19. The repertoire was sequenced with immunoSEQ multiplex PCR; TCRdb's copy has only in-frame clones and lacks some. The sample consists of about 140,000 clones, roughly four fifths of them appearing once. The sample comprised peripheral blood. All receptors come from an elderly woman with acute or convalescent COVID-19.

The CDR3 nucleotides are TGTGCCAGCAGGGGGCTCGGGGGACGCACAGATACGCAGTATTTT. This gives the protein CASRGLGGRTDTQYF. The chain combines TRBV28 with TRBJ2-3; the D gene is possibly TRBD2 (6 bases). The CDR3 has 15 residues. Between the trimmed V and J ends, which lost 6 bases and 1 base, there was a span of 14 bases. Germline assignment: CDR1 MDHEN and CDR2 SYDVKM. Filled out from reference TRBV28 and TRBJ2-3, the complete variable domain reads DVKVTQSSRYLVKRTGEKVFLECVQDMDHENMFWYRQDPGLGLRLIYFSYDVKMKEKGDIPEGYSVSREKKERFSLILESASTNQTSMYLCASRGLGGRTDTQYFGPGTRLTVL.

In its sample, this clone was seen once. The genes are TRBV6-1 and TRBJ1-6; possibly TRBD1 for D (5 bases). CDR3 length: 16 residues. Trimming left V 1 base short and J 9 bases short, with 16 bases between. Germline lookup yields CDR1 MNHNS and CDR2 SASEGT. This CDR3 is CASSEDHPWGGSPLHF. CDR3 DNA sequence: TGTGCCAGCAGTGAAGATCACCCTTGGGGGGGTTCACCCCTCCACTTT.

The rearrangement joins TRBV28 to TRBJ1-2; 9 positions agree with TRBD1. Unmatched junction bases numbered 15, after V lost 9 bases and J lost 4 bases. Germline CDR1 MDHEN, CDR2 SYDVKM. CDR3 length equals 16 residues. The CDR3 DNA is TGTGCCAGTAAACGACCGGGACAGGGTCCCCTCTATGGCTACACCTTC. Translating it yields CASKRPGQGPLYGYTF.

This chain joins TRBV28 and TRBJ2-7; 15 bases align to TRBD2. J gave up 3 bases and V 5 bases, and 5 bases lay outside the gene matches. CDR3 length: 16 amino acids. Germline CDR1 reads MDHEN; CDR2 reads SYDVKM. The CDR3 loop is CASSGTSGRSHYEQYF. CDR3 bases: TGTGCCAGCAGTGGGACTAGCGGGAGGTCCCACTACGAGCAGTACTTC.

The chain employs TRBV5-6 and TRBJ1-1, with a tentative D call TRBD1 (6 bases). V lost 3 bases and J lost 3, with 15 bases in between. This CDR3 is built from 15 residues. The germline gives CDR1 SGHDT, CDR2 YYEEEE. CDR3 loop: CASSWEGGLYTEAFF. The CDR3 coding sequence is TGTGCCAGCAGCTGGGAGGGGGGTCTTTACACTGAAGCTTTCTTT.

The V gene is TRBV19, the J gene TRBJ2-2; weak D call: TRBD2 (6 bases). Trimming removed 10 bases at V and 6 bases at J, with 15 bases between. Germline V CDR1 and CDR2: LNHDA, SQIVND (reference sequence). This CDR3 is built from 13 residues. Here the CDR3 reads CATSPPGAGELFF. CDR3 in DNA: TGTGCCACCAGCCCCCCGGGGGCCGGGGAGCTGTTTTTT.

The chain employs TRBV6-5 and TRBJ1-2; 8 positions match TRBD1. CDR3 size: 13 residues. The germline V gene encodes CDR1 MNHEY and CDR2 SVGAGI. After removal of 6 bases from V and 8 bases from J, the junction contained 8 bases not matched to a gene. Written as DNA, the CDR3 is TGTGCCAGCAGGACAGGGGACCTAGGAGGCTACACCTTC. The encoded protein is CASRTGDLGGYTF.

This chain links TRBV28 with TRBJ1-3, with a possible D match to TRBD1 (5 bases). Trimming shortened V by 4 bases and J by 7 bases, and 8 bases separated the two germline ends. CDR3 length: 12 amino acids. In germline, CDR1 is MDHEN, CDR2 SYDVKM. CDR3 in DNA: TGTGCCAGCAGTTACCGGGGGAACACCATATATTTT. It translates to CASSYRGNTIYF.

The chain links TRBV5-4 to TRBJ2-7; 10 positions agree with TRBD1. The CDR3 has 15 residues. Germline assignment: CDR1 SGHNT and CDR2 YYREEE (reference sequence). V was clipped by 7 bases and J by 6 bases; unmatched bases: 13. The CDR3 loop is CASGVDRGFPSEQYF. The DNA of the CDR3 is TGTGCCAGCGGAGTGGACAGGGGGTTTCCTAGCGAGCAGTACTTC.

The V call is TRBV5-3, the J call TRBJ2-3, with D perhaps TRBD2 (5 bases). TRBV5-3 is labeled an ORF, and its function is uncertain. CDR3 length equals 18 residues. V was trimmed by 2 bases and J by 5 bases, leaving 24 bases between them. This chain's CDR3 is CARSLSQSGVRCGDTQYF. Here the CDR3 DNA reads TGTGCCAGAAGCTTAAGTCAGAGCGGAGTGAGGTGTGGAGATACGCAGTATTTT.

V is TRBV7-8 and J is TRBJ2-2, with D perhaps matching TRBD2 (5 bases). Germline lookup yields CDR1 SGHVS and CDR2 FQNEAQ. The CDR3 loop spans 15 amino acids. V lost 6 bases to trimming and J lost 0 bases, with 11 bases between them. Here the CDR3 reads CASRRSATNTGELFF. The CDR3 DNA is TGTGCCAGCAGACGTAGCGCAACGAACACCGGGGAGCTGTTTTTT.

The CDR3 nucleotides read TGTGCCAGCAGTTCACAGGGGGGCAATCAGCCCCAGCATTTT. Translation: CASSSQGGNQPQHF. The rearrangement links TRBV28 to TRBJ1-5, with 8 bases matching TRBD1. The CDR3 totals 14 residues. CDR1 MDHEN and CDR2 SYDVKM come from the germline V gene. With V trimmed by 4 bases and J by 2 bases, 1 base remained unmatched.

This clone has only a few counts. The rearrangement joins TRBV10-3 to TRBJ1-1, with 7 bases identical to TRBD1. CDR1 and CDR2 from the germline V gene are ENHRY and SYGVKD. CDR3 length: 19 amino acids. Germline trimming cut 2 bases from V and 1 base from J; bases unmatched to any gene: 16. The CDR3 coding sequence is TGTGCCATCAGTGAGCCCGATCGGTCACGAGGGGGCCAGAACACTGAAGCTTTCTTT. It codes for CAISEPDRSRGGQNTEAFF.